This record covers a single T cell receptor (beta chain). Its antigen is still unknown. Sequenced by immunoSEQ multiplex PCR; TCRdb stores in-frame clones only, minus some. The specimen's table records 9,700 or so clones. This sample is drawn from a study of synovial regulatory T cells in juvenile arthritis. General study findings and limits: Inflammation-associated Treg cells in blood had less TCR diversity than the remaining blood Treg cells.

The CDR3 length is 17 residues. Only the protein is on record. CDR1 is ENHRY, CDR2 SYGVKD, per germline. HLA-DR+ Treg cells made up the iaTreg subset. The chain links TRBV10-3 to TRBJ1-1; the D call from TCRdb, TRBD1, cannot be confirmed without DNA. This clonotype was obtained from a donor aged 2-30 years with juvenile idiopathic arthritis. Sequencing used Treg cells from blood. Subset denoted: HLA-DR+ inflammation-associated blood Treg cells. CDR3 residues: CAISEAPGQGAGTEAFF.